What follows describes a single TCR beta chain. What it binds is not known. Its ends do not fully match the called genes, so a read error is possible. This CDR3 spans 16 amino acids. Per sample, a minimum of 6 million PBMCs were isolated. Through a sample-barcoded 5' primer and a J-beta primer mix, a second PCR was run for roughly 7 to 12 cycles. Using its own MiXCR run on the 5' RACE reads, TCRdb lists one record per CDR3 protein. The sample consists of roughly 2 million distinct CDR3 sequences, about 50% of them appearing once. These data belong to a study of blood T cells in healthy people across ages. Study background: Researchers report that template switching captured about one barcoded beta molecule per two T cells.

Overall study findings and caveats: CMV infection status of these donors was not known. In long-lived donors, naive CD4+ cell counts and diversity exceeded those of aged donors.

Sequencing was carried out using blood. This TCR was sampled from a woman aged 35 to 49 in good health. The genes are TRBV12-3 or TRBV12-4 and TRBJ1-5; 7 nucleotides align to TRBD1. CDR3 sequence reads: CANSPNRGQINQPQHF. CDR3 sequence (DNA): TGTGCCAACAGTCCCAACAGGGGACAAATCAATCAGCCCCAGCATTTT.